These 11 T cell receptor beta chains came from one sample sequenced in a study of blood T cell repertoires in COVID-19 (dated by TCRdb to 2020 to 2022). Library prep was done by the immunoSEQ multiplex PCR assay. TCRdb took over this immuneACCESS table, retaining in-frame rearrangements with V and J assigned. Such tables are incomplete; in checked studies, under half of the missing clones stem from an unresolved V gene, and the remainder is unexplained. In this sample the table shows around 92,000 clones, roughly 83% of which occur a single time. The biggest ten clones account for roughly 27% of the sample. Sequenced material: peripheral blood. These receptors originate from a human donor in a cohort sampled during active COVID-19.

The CDR3, as DNA: TGTGCCAGCTCGGAGCCGGGAGGGCCGCGGGAGACCCAGTACTTC. It encodes CASSEPGGPRETQYF. The chain carries TRBV28 and TRBJ2-5; 8 bases are shared with TRBD2. Germline V gives CDR1 MDHEN, CDR2 SYDVKM. The V and J ends lost 8 bases and 5 bases, in that order; junction bases with no gene match: 13. The CDR3 totals 15 residues. Variable domain in full (rest from reference TRBV28 and TRBJ2-5): DVKVTQSSRYLVKRTGEKVFLECVQDMDHENMFWYRQDPGLGLRLIYFSYDVKMKEKGDIPEGYSVSREKKERFSLILESASTNQTSMYLCASSEPGGPRETQYFGPGTRLLVL.

V is TRBV6-2 or TRBV6-3 and J is TRBJ2-7; possible D gene TRBD1, 6 bases. V shed 5 bases and J shed 0 bases, with 11 bases lying between them. The CDR3 spans 14 residues. Germline V gene sequence: CDR1 MNHEY, CDR2 SVGEGT. The CDR3 sequence: CASSNRDNSYEQYF. CDR3 DNA: TGTGCCAGCAGTAACCGGGACAACTCCTACGAGCAGTACTTC.

The chain has TRBV21-1 and TRBJ2-5; the D segment call TRBD1 is taken from the table without a DNA check. TRBV21-1 is classified as a pseudogene. CDR3 length equals 17 residues. CDR3 bases: TGTGCCAGCAGCAAAGAGGGGACAGGGGAATCCCAAGAGACCCAGTACTTC. Translating gives CASSKEGTGESQETQYF.

The V call is TRBV6-5, the J call TRBJ2-3; D is unclear. Germline assignment: CDR1 MNHEY and CDR2 SVGAGI. The V gene lost 0 bases and the J gene lost 6 bases, with 10 bases spanning the gap. The CDR3 is made up of 14 amino acids. CDR3: CASSYSASMDTQYF. The CDR3 region has the DNA TGTGCCAGCAGTTACTCGGCTAGTATGGATACGCAGTATTTT.

The genes are TRBV6-2 or TRBV6-3 and TRBJ1-2; D is perhaps TRBD1 (6 bases). The CDR3 has 15 residues. Germline CDR1 MNHEY, CDR2 SVGEGT. V lost 4 bases and J lost 2, with 14 bases in between. CDR3 amino acids: CASSSPRDRNYGYTF. DNA for the CDR3: TGTGCCAGCAGTTCCCCGCGCGACAGGAACTATGGCTACACCTTC.

The rearrangement joins TRBV6-6 to TRBJ2-3; 8 bases fit TRBD2. Trimming removed 5 bases from V and 5 bases from J; junction bases left unmatched: 6. In germline, CDR1 is MNHNY, CDR2 SVGAGI (reference sequence). The CDR3 spans 14 residues. Here the CDR3 reads CASSPRGLVDTQYF. CDR3 coding DNA: TGTGCCAGCAGTCCCAGGGGACTAGTAGATACGCAGTATTTT.

This clone is judged medium-sized. The chain combines TRBV7-3 with TRBJ2-2; the match to TRBD1 covers 11 bases. V was clipped by 4 bases and J by 6 bases; unmatched bases: 4. CDR1 and CDR2 (germline): SGHTA, FQGTGA. CDR3 length: 15 amino acids. The CDR3 loop is CASSSDRGLPGELFF. CDR3 in DNA: TGTGCCAGCAGCTCGGACAGGGGGCTCCCCGGGGAGCTGTTTTTT.

The genes are TRBV7-6 and TRBJ2-7, with D perhaps matching TRBD1 (6 bases). Germline values: CDR1 SGHVS, CDR2 FNYEAQ. CDR3 length equals 15 residues. V lost 1 base, J lost 4 bases, and 14 bases lay in between. The CDR3 protein is CASSLGPGHRYEQYF. DNA for the CDR3: TGTGCCAGCAGCTTAGGGCCGGGACACAGATACGAGCAGTACTTC.

This sequence joins TRBV15 and TRBJ2-7; 12 bases agree with TRBD1. The CDR3 is 14 residues long. The V segment lost 11 bases and the J segment 7 bases; nucleotides outside the gene matches: 12. Germline V gives CDR1 LNHNV, CDR2 YYDKDF (reference sequence). As DNA, the CDR3 is TGTGCCGTGAAACCGGGACAGGGGGCGAGGGAGCAGTACTTC. Translated: CAVKPGQGAREQYF. Together with reference TRBV15 and TRBJ2-7, the CDR3 gives the full variable domain: DAMVIQNPRYQVTQFGKPVTLSCSQTLNHNVMYWYQQKSSQAPKLLFHYYDKDFNNEADTPDNFQSRRPNTSFCFLDIRSPGLGDTAMYLCAVKPGQGAREQYFGPGTRLTVT.

The chain uses TRBV18 and TRBJ2-3, with 11 bases lining up with TRBD2. V was pared by 2 bases and J by 2 bases, with 6 bases of the junction left unmatched. The CDR3 is made up of 17 amino acids. Germline values: CDR1 KGHSH, CDR2 LQKENI. CDR3 amino acids: CASSPIAGGPNTDTQYF. DNA of the CDR3: TGTGCCAGCTCACCAATAGCGGGGGGGCCCAACACAGATACGCAGTATTTT.

The genes are TRBV15 and TRBJ2-1; 8 bases are shared with TRBD2. CDR3 length: 16 residues. Looked up from germline, CDR1 is LNHNV and CDR2 is YYDKDF (reference sequence). V was pared by 0 bases and J by 6 bases, with 7 bases of the junction left unmatched. DNA of the CDR3: TGTGCCACCAGCAGAGATCCGGGACTAGGAGGCAATGAGCAGTTCTTC. It yields the protein CATSRDPGLGGNEQFF.